Below, 28 T cell receptor beta chains from the same sample are listed, as sequenced in a study of T cell responses to AZD1222 COVID-19 vaccine. Here immunoSEQ multiplex PCR was the method, and the copy in TCRdb shows in-frame clones only, minus some. The sample has over 85,000 clones, roughly 90% seen once. Sequencing used peripheral blood, obtained 28 days after the second AZD1222 dose. The source of these receptors is an adult who received the AZD1222 COVID-19 vaccine.

The chain joins TRBV2 to TRBJ2-7; the match to TRBD2 covers 9 bases. CDR1 and CDR2 from the germline V gene are SNHLY and FYNNEI. This CDR3 has 14 amino acids. V lost 6 bases and J lost 4; bases outside the gene matches: 7. The DNA of the CDR3 is TGTGCCAGCAGGCCGGGACTAGCCGGGTACGAGCAGTACTTC. The encoded protein is CASRPGLAGYEQYF.

The V call is TRBV19, the J call TRBJ2-7; 7 nucleotides agree with TRBD1. This CDR3 comprises 15 residues. Losses at the gene ends were 5 bases for V and 4 bases for J; bases not matched to a gene: 11. Germline lookup yields CDR1 LNHDA and CDR2 SQIVND (reference sequence). The CDR3 loop is CASSVERTGTYEQYF. The CDR3 DNA is TGTGCCAGTAGTGTCGAGAGGACAGGCACATACGAGCAGTACTTC.

This chain connects TRBV7-8 to TRBJ1-4; D remains ambiguous. This CDR3 comprises 15 residues. CDR1 is SGHVS, CDR2 FQNEAQ, per germline. With 7 bases removed from V and 4 bases from J, the gap between germline ends came to 16 bases. This chain's CDR3 is CASTKRRVNNEKLFF. CDR3 in DNA: TGTGCCAGCACCAAACGACGGGTCAATAATGAAAAACTGTTTTTT.

This chain links TRBV7-9 with TRBJ1-2; D remains unclear. The CDR3 sequence is 12 residues long. V was clipped by 3 bases and J by 6 bases, with 8 bases between them. In germline, CDR1 is SEHNR, CDR2 FQNEAQ (reference sequence). The chain's CDR3 is CASSFLIDGYTF. The DNA of the CDR3 is TGTGCCAGCAGCTTTTTAATCGATGGCTACACCTTC. The variable domain in full, with the rest retrieved from reference TRBV7-9 and TRBJ1-2, is DTGVSQNPRHKITKRGQNVTFRCDPISEHNRLYWYRQTLGQGPEFLTYFQNEAQLEKSRLLSDRFSAERPKGSFSTLEIQRTEQGDSAMYLCASSFLIDGYTFGSGTRLTVV.

This chain uses TRBV19 with TRBJ1-5, with D uncertain. CDR1 and CDR2 (germline): LNHDA, SQIVND (reference sequence). The CDR3 is made up of 15 amino acids. The V and J ends lost 3 bases and 3 bases respectively, with 12 bases between them. The CDR3 loop reads CASSIPQLYNQPQHF. In DNA form, the CDR3 reads TGTGCCAGTAGTATTCCCCAACTATACAATCAGCCCCAGCATTTT.

The chain joins TRBV18 to TRBJ2-6; 8 bases are shared with TRBD1. This CDR3 spans 17 amino acids. The V and J ends lost 5 bases and 3 bases, in that order; junction bases with no gene match: 9. Germline values: CDR1 KGHSH, CDR2 LQKENI. CDR3 loop: CASSKDRVVGGANVLTF. CDR3 coding DNA: TGTGCCAGCTCAAAGGACAGGGTGGTTGGTGGGGCCAACGTCCTGACTTTC.

The CDR3 spells CSAAFYNEQFF. CDR3 coding DNA: TGCAGTGCTGCATTTTACAATGAGCAGTTCTTC. The rearrangement uses TRBV20-1 and TRBJ2-1; the D is unclear. Germline CDR1 reads DFQATT; CDR2 reads SNEGSKA (reference sequence). The CDR3 covers 11 residues. The V gene lost 5 bases and the J gene lost 4 bases, with 6 bases spanning the gap.

The gene calls are TRBV11-3 and TRBJ2-1; 7 bases line up with TRBD2. The trim removed 1 base at V and 7 bases at J, leaving 4 bases unmatched. Germline CDR1 is SGHNT and CDR2 is YENEEA. The CDR3 has 14 residues. The CDR3 region has the DNA TGTGCCAGCAGCTTAGTGGCGGGAGCTAATGAGCAGTTCTTC. Its protein is CASSLVAGANEQFF.

The CDR3 sequence is CASSSHASQGYGYTF. The CDR3 region has the DNA TGTGCCAGCAGCTCACACGCATCACAGGGCTATGGCTACACCTTC. This rearrangement joins TRBV11-2 to TRBJ1-2, with D perhaps matching TRBD1 (6 bases). This CDR3 comprises 15 residues. V lost 4 bases, J lost 4 bases, and 16 bases lay in between. Germline values: CDR1 SGHAT, CDR2 FQNNGV.

With respect to this clone: This specimen includes other DNA sequences encoding the same CDR3. The J gene is TRBJ2-5, the V gene TRBV7-6; D perhaps matches TRBD2 (5 bases). The CDR3 has 16 residues. V lost 5 bases and J lost 4, with 20 bases in between. Germline CDR1 and CDR2: SGHVS and FNYEAQ. For the CDR3, the DNA is TGTGCCAGCAGCCTCGAGCCGGGATTAGCGAGAGAGACCCAGTACTTC. It encodes CASSLEPGLARETQYF.

The chain employs TRBV21-1 and TRBJ2-3; TRBD1 is the table's D call, not checked against the DNA. TRBV21-1 is a known pseudogene. The CDR3 extends over 19 amino acids. The CDR3 loop reads CASSARKAPGQKGRNTQYF. The CDR3 nucleotides read TGTGCCAGCAGCGCTAGAAAAGCACCGGGACAAAAGGGCAGGAATACGCAGTATTTT.

This rearrangement joins TRBV7-2 to TRBJ2-3, with 8 bases identical to TRBD2. The junction had 9 bases not matched to a gene; V was cut back by 5 bases and J by 2 bases. Germline values: CDR1 SGHTA, CDR2 FQGNSA. This CDR3 spans 16 amino acids. The CDR3 loop is CASSLGLAVTTDTQYF. The CDR3 nucleotides read TGTGCCAGCAGCCTCGGACTAGCTGTTACCACAGATACGCAGTATTTT.

Turning to this clone: One junction end disagrees with the germline gene, perhaps due to a read error. The chain uses TRBV10-3 and TRBJ2-3; a weak D match, TRBD1 (6 bases). The CDR3 extends over 13 amino acids. Per the germline V gene, CDR1 is ENHRY and CDR2 is SYGVKD. CDR3 bases: TGTGCCATCAGTGAGACCTTTAACAGGACAGCCCAATTT. It specifies CAISETFNRTAQF.

The J gene is TRBJ2-3, the V gene TRBV5-1, with D perhaps matching TRBD1 (5 bases). Trimming took 10 bases from V and 1 from J, leaving 10 bases between them. This CDR3 spans 12 amino acids. Germline loops: CDR1 SGHRS, CDR2 YFSETQ. The CDR3 protein is CASKTGTDTQYF. The DNA for the CDR3 is TGCGCCTCGAAGACAGGCACAGATACGCAGTATTTT.

This chain uses TRBV18 with TRBJ1-1, with a tentative D call TRBD1 (5 bases). Looked up from germline, CDR1 is KGHSH and CDR2 is LQKENI. Trimming removed 3 bases at V and 1 base at J, with 9 bases between. The CDR3 totals 14 residues. The CDR3 sequence: CASSPGRANTEAFF. The DNA for the CDR3 is TGTGCCAGCTCACCTGGCAGGGCGAACACTGAAGCTTTCTTT.

V and J are TRBV5-1 and TRBJ2-7; the D call may be TRBD1 or TRBD2 (5 bases each). Trimming took 2 bases from V and 5 from J, leaving 11 bases between them. The CDR3 is 13 amino acids. Germline values: CDR1 SGHRS, CDR2 YFSETQ. This CDR3 reads CASSFLGVDEQYF. CDR3 bases: TGCGCCAGCAGCTTTCTGGGGGTCGACGAGCAGTACTTC.

The gene calls are TRBV10-1 and TRBJ1-1; no definite D call. CDR1 is WNHNN, CDR2 SYGVQD, per germline (reference sequence). V was pared by 6 bases and J by 1 base, with 9 bases between. The CDR3 loop spans 13 amino acids. In DNA form, the CDR3 reads TGCGCCAGCAGCCTTCACCCGAACACTGAAGCTTTCTTT. Protein: CASSLHPNTEAFF.

V is TRBV10-3 and J is TRBJ2-1; 15 bases agree with TRBD2. The CDR3 has 19 amino acids. From germline, CDR1 is ENHRY and CDR2 SYGVKD. Trimming removed 2 bases from V and 1 base from J; junction bases left unmatched: 6. The CDR3 nucleotides are TGTGCCATCAGTGAGCGGGGACTAGCGGGAGGATTATCCTACAATGAGCAGTTCTTC. Translating it yields CAISERGLAGGLSYNEQFF.

The chain links TRBV19 to TRBJ1-1; no firm D call. The CDR3 contains 13 residues. CDR1 and CDR2 from the germline V gene are LNHDA and SQIVND (reference sequence). Trimming removed 11 bases from V and 7 bases from J, with 20 bases in between. In DNA, the CDR3 is TGTGCCGCCAGTAGTATGAACGGTTATGAAGCTTTCTTT. Translation gives CAASSMNGYEAFF.

The CDR3 loop is CAWTDDGDNEQFF. In DNA, the CDR3 is TGTGCCTGGACCGACGACGGAGACAATGAGCAGTTCTTC. The rearrangement links TRBV30 to TRBJ2-1; no clear D. Trimming took 4 bases from V and 5 from J, leaving 12 bases between them. The CDR3 totals 13 residues. Germline-derived CDR1 and CDR2 are GTSNPN and SVGIG (reference sequence).

This clone has just one count. This chain links TRBV15 with TRBJ2-3, with D maybe TRBD1 (5 bases). Germline-derived CDR1 and CDR2 are LNHNV and YYDKDF (reference sequence). V dropped 1 base and J dropped 4 bases, with 9 bases sitting between them. The length of the CDR3 is 14 residues. CDR3 region: CATSRGTNSDTQYF. The CDR3 coding sequence is TGTGCCACCAGCAGAGGGACAAACTCAGATACGCAGTATTTT.

V is TRBV21-1 and J is TRBJ2-7. TRBV21-1 counts as a pseudogene. CDR3 length equals 10 residues. The CDR3 DNA reads TGTGCCAGACGTTCGGGGCCCCAGTACTTC. It is translated as CARRSGPQYF.

This chain uses TRBV4-1 with TRBJ2-1; D perhaps matches TRBD2 (5 bases). V shed 0 bases and J shed 0 bases, with 15 bases lying between them. The V gene's germline CDR1 is MGHRA and CDR2 YSYEKL. This CDR3 comprises 18 residues. This CDR3 reads CASSQEERTGSSYNEQFF. CDR3 DNA sequence: TGCGCCAGCAGCCAAGAGGAGAGGACGGGAAGCTCCTACAATGAGCAGTTCTTC.

To note about this clone: Other DNA sequences within the sample encode an identical CDR3. V and J are TRBV5-1 and TRBJ1-4; D is ambiguous. The CDR3 is made up of 14 amino acids. Germline CDR1 SGHRS, CDR2 YFSETQ. The V gene lost 0 bases and the J gene lost 0 bases, with 3 bases spanning the gap. The CDR3 region is CASSLGATNEKLFF. CDR3 coding DNA: TGCGCCAGCAGCTTGGGAGCAACTAATGAAAAACTGTTTTTT.

The gene calls are TRBV9 and TRBJ2-7; D remains ambiguous. V gave up 3 bases and J gave up 2 bases, with 15 bases separating them. The CDR3 spans 15 residues. Germline values: CDR1 SGDLS, CDR2 YYNGEE. Here the CDR3 DNA reads TGTGCCAGCAGCGACCGCTCTGGCTCAACCTACGAGCAGTACTTC. Translated, it gives CASSDRSGSTYEQYF.

This clone was recorded once. The chain has TRBV5-4 and TRBJ2-1; D may correspond to TRBD1 or TRBD2 (6 bases each). V shed 0 bases and J shed 6 bases, with 13 bases lying between them. CDR1 is SGHNT, CDR2 YYREEE, per germline (reference sequence). The CDR3 consists of 15 residues. This CDR3 reads CASSLEGGGSNEQFF. CDR3 coding DNA: TGTGCCAGCAGCTTGGAGGGGGGAGGCAGCAATGAGCAGTTCTTC. Full variable domain (missing parts from reference TRBV5-4 and TRBJ2-1): ETGVTQSPTHLIKTRGQQVTLRCSSQSGHNTVSWYQQALGQGPQFIFQYYREEENGRGNFPPRFSGLQFPNYSSELNVNALELDDSALYLCASSLEGGGSNEQFFGPGTRLTVL.

The chain combines TRBV11-2 with TRBJ1-4; 7 positions agree with TRBD1. Looked up from germline, CDR1 is SGHAT and CDR2 is FQNNGV. J lost 0 bases, V lost 4 bases, and 11 bases had no gene match. The CDR3 sequence is 18 residues long. CDR3 region: CASSSAFGTAATNEKLFF. CDR3 nucleotides: TGTGCCAGCAGCTCAGCCTTCGGGACAGCGGCAACTAATGAAAAACTGTTTTTT. Drawing the rest from reference TRBV11-2 and TRBJ1-4, the complete variable domain is EAGVAQSPRYKIIEKRQSVAFWCNPISGHATLYWYQQILGQGPKLLIQFQNNGVVDDSQLPKDRFSAERLKGVDSTLKIQPAKLEDSAVYLCASSSAFGTAATNEKLFFGSGTQLSVL.

This clone was detected a few times. V usage is TRBV15 and J usage is TRBJ1-6; TRBD1 matches at 11 bases. Per germline, CDR1 LNHNV and CDR2 YYDKDF (reference sequence). This CDR3 region has 14 residues. The junction had 1 base not matched to a gene; V was cut back by 3 bases and J by 9 bases. CDR3 sequence: CATSRGQGGSPLHF. The CDR3 DNA reads TGTGCCACCAGCAGGGGACAGGGGGGTTCACCCCTCCACTTT.